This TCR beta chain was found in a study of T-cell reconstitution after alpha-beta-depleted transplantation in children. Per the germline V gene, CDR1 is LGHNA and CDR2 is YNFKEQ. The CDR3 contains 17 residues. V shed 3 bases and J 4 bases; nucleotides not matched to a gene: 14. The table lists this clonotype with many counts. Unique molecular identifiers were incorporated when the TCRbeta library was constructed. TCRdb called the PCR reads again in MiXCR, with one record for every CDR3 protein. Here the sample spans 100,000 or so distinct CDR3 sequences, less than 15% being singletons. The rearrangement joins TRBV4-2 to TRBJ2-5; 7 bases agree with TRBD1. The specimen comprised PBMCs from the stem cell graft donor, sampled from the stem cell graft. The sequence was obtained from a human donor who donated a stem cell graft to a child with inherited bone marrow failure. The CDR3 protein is CASSHRTRQGWGETQYF. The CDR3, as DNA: TGTGCCAGCAGCCACAGAACTAGACAGGGATGGGGAGAGACCCAGTACTTC.